These 16 T cell receptor beta chains were all obtained from the same sample, sequenced in a study of T-cell reconstitution after alpha-beta-depleted transplantation in children. A TCRbeta library incorporating unique molecular identifiers was prepared. TCRdb independently ran MiXCR on the PCR reads; one entry per CDR3 protein. The sample yields 400,000 to 550,000 distinct CDR3 sequences, about 10% seen once. The sample consisted of PBMCs, taken before TCRalphabeta/CD19-depleted stem cell transplant. The receptor source for this set is a child aged 2 to 10 with inherited bone marrow failure, due to receive a stem cell transplant.

This clonotype was counted at least ten times. The V gene is TRBV2, the J gene TRBJ2-3; no reliable D call. V was trimmed by 3 bases and J by 0 bases, leaving 10 bases between them. The CDR3 contains 15 residues. CDR1 SNHLY and CDR2 FYNNEI come from the germline V gene. The CDR3 DNA follows: TGTGCCAGCAGTGACGCTATATCTAGCACAGATACGCAGTATTTT. This sequence encodes CASSDAISSTDTQYF.

The table lists this clonotype with a few counts. For the CDR3, the DNA is TGTGCCAGCAGCCAAGCAGGGATCGGGAACACCATATATTTT. The encoded protein is CASSQAGIGNTIYF. The V gene is TRBV3-1, the J gene TRBJ1-3; possibly TRBD1 for D (5 bases). This CDR3 has 14 residues. Between the trimmed V and J ends, which lost 1 base and 7 bases, there was a span of 11 bases. CDR1 is LGHDT and CDR2 is YNNKEL in the germline V gene (reference sequence).

This clonotype has ten or more counts. The chain recombines TRBV12-3 or TRBV12-4 with TRBJ2-7; no clear D gene. The ends were cut back, 1 base at V and 3 bases at J, with 10 bases in the middle. CDR3 size: 14 residues. CDR3 amino acids: CASSLELRDYEQYF. CDR3 DNA: TGTGCCAGCAGTTTAGAGCTAAGAGACTACGAGCAGTACTTC.

This clonotype was seen a few times. The rearrangement uses TRBV12-3 or TRBV12-4 and TRBJ2-7; TRBD2 aligns across 9 bases. The CDR3 is 14 amino acids. The J segment lost 6 bases and the V segment lost 3 bases, leaving 6 bases of the junction unmatched. CDR3 in amino acids: CASSLLAGLSEQYF. The CDR3 nucleotides read TGTGCCAGCAGTTTGCTAGCGGGACTTTCCGAGCAGTACTTC.

Regarding this clonotype: Germline and junction disagree at one end, which may indicate a read error. The rearrangement uses TRBV15 and TRBJ1-6; no clear D gene. Germline V CDR1 and CDR2: LNHNV, YYDKDF (reference sequence). CDR3 length: 14 residues. The CDR3 nucleotides read TGTGCCACCATCAGAGATGGGCGGAATTCACCCCTCCACTTT. It translates to CATIRDGRNSPLHF.

At least ten counts were recorded for this clonotype. This chain uses TRBV5-1 with TRBJ1-1, with a tentative D call TRBD1 (6 bases). Germline V gene data show CDR1 as SGHRS and CDR2 as YFSETQ. V dropped 4 bases and J dropped 1 base, with 11 bases sitting between them. This CDR3 region has 14 residues. In DNA, the CDR3 is TGCGCCAGCAGCCCCCTACAGGGGAACACTGAAGCTTTCTTT. This codes for CASSPLQGNTEAFF.

Comments on this clonotype: A junction boundary mismatches the germline segment, possibly from a read error. The rearrangement links TRBV12-3 or TRBV12-4 to TRBJ2-3; 7 bases match TRBD2. The CDR3 runs 19 residues. The CDR3 DNA follows: TGTGCCCGCAGTTTAGCGCGTGGTAGCGGTCCCGGGGGGACAGATACGCAGTATTTT. Amino acid sequence: CARSLARGSGPGGTDTQYF.

This clonotype was picked up many times. The V gene is TRBV9, the J gene TRBJ1-3; a weak D match, TRBD1 (6 bases). Trimming took 4 bases from V and 8 from J, leaving 10 bases between them. Germline CDR1 SGDLS, CDR2 YYNGEE. This CDR3 is 12 amino acids long. The CDR3 sequence is CASSNRADTIYF. CDR3 bases: TGTGCCAGCAGCAACAGGGCGGACACCATATATTTT.

This clonotype was counted many times. The chain couples TRBV6-4 to TRBJ2-4; 8 bases are a match to TRBD1. CDR3 length equals 16 residues. J gave up 6 bases and V 7 bases, and 14 bases lay outside the gene matches. The germline gives CDR1 MRHNA, CDR2 SNTAGT. CDR3 amino acids: CASTYGQGWDRNIQYF. CDR3 nucleotides: TGTGCCAGCACCTATGGACAGGGCTGGGATAGAAACATTCAGTACTTC.

This clonotype was counted many times. The V and J genes are TRBV20-1 and TRBJ2-7, with D tentatively TRBD1 (6 bases). The CDR3 runs 11 residues. The germline CDR1 and CDR2 sequences are DFQATT and SNEGSKA (reference sequence). V was shortened by 6 bases and J by 5 bases, with 11 bases between the two germline ends. This CDR3 is CSAIKGDEQYF. CDR3 bases: TGCAGTGCCATTAAGGGGGACGAGCAGTACTTC.

At least ten counts were recorded for this clonotype. The V call is TRBV15, the J call TRBJ1-2; a weak D match, TRBD1 (5 bases). The CDR3 length is 15 residues. V was shortened by 3 bases and J by 6 bases, with 17 bases between the two germline ends. Germline assignment: CDR1 LNHNV and CDR2 YYDKDF (reference sequence). CDR3 sequence: CATSSQITGSHGYTF. The CDR3 region has the DNA TGTGCCACCAGCAGTCAAATAACAGGATCCCATGGCTACACCTTC.

This clonotype was counted many times. The chain joins TRBV13 to TRBJ2-1; 8 nucleotides align to TRBD2. This CDR3 is 16 amino acids long. Trimming at V came to 0 bases and at J to 2 bases, leaving 3 bases not matched to a gene. CDR1 and CDR2 (germline): PRHDT, FYEKMQ (reference sequence). The CDR3 nucleotides are TGTGCCAGCAGCTTAGGTAGCGGGAACACCTACAATGAGCAGTTCTTC. It encodes CASSLGSGNTYNEQFF.

Comment on this clonotype: One junction end does not reproduce the germline sequence, and a read error may be involved. The chain combines TRBV5-1 with TRBJ2-6, with D unresolved. This CDR3 has 14 residues. From germline, CDR1 is SGHRS and CDR2 YFSETQ. The CDR3 loop reads CASSLSSAANVLTF. The CDR3 bases are TGCGCCAGCAGCTTGAGCTCTGCGGCCAACGTCCTGACTTTC.

This clonotype was found a few times. This chain connects TRBV20-1 to TRBJ2-1; 9 bases map to TRBD2. Germline trimming cut 0 bases from V and 0 bases from J; bases unmatched to any gene: 6. Germline-derived CDR1 and CDR2 are DFQATT and SNEGSKA (reference sequence). This CDR3 has 17 amino acids. CDR3 residues: CSARDSGSRFSYNEQFF. The CDR3 DNA reads as TGCAGTGCTAGAGATAGCGGGAGCCGTTTCTCCTACAATGAGCAGTTCTTC.

The table lists this clonotype with many counts. The rearrangement links TRBV24-1 to TRBJ1-1, with 11 bases lining up with TRBD1. J gave up 2 bases and V 9 bases, and 1 base lay outside the gene matches. Germline CDR1 is KGHDR and CDR2 is SFDVKD. The CDR3 contains 13 residues. The CDR3 DNA reads as TGTGCCACCGGACAGGGGGCTAACACTGAAGCTTTCTTT. Its protein product is CATGQGANTEAFF.

This rearrangement joins TRBV6-1 to TRBJ2-5; TRBD2 aligns across 12 bases. Germline V gives CDR1 MNHNS, CDR2 SASEGT. The CDR3 totals 14 residues. Trimming cost V 6 bases and J 5 bases; bases outside gene matches: 4. The CDR3 reads CASSRTSGIETQYF. CDR3 DNA: TGTGCCAGCAGCCGGACTAGCGGGATTGAGACCCAGTACTTC.